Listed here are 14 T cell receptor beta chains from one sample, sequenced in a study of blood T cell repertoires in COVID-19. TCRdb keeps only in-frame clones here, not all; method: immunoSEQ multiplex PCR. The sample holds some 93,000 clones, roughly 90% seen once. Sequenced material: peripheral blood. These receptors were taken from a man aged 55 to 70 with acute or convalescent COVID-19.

The CDR3 loop reads CASSPQGVSNQPQHF. The CDR3 coding sequence is TGTGCCAGTAGTCCCCAGGGCGTTAGCAATCAGCCCCAGCATTTT. The V call is TRBV19, the J call TRBJ1-5; a weak D match, TRBD1 (5 bases). V was pared by 5 bases and J by 0 bases, with 11 bases between. CDR3 length: 15 amino acids. The V gene's germline CDR1 is LNHDA and CDR2 SQIVND (reference sequence).

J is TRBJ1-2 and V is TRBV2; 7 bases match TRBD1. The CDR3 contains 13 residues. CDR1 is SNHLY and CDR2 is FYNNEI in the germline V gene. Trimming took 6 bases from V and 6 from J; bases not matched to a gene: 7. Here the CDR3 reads CASSPDRANGYTF. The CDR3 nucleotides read TGTGCCAGCAGCCCCGACAGGGCAAATGGCTACACCTTC.

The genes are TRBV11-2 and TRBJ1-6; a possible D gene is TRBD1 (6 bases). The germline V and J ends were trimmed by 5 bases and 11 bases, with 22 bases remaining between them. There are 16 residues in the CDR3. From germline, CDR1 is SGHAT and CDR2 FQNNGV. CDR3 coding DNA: TGTGCCAGCAGCGCTTTACCAACCGGGACATCGACACCCCTCCACTTT. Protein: CASSALPTGTSTPLHF.

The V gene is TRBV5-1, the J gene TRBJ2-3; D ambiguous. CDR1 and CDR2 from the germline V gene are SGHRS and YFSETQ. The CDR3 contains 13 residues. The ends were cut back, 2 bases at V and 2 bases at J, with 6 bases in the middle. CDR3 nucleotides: TGCGCCAGCAGCTTACAGCTCACAGATACGCAGTATTTT. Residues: CASSLQLTDTQYF.

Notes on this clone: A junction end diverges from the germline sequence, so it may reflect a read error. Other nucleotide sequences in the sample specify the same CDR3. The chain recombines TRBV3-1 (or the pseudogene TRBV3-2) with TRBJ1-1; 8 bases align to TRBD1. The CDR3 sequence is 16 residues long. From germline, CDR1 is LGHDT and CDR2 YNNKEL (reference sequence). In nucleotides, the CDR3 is TGTGCCAGCAGTCAAGGGGTCGGGACAGGGAACACTGAAGCTTTCTTT. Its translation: CASSQGVGTGNTEAFF.

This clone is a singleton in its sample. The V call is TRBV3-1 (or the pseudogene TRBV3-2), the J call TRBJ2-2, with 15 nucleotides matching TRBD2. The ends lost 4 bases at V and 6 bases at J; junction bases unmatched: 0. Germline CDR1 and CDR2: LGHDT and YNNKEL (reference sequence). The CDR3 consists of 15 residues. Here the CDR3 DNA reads TGTGCCAGCAGCCGGACTAGCGGGGGGGCCGGGGAGCTGTTTTTT. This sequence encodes CASSRTSGGAGELFF.

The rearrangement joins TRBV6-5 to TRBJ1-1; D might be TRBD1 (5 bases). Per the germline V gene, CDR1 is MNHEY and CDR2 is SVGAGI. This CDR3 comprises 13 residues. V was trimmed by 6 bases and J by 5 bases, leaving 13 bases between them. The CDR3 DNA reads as TGTGCCAGCAGAGACGCGGGGGGGACTGAAGCTTTCTTT. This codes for CASRDAGGTEAFF.

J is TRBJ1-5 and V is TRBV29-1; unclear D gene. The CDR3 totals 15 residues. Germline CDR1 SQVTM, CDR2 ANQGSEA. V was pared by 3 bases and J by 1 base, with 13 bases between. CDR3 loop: CSVEGREESNQPQHF. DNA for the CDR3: TGCAGCGTTGAGGGGAGGGAGGAAAGCAATCAGCCCCAGCATTTT.

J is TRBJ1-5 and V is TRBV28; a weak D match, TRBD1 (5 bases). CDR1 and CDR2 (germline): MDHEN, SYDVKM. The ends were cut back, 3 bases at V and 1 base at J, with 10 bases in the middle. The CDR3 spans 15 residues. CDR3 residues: CASSFPGSSNQPQHF. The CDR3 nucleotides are TGTGCCAGCAGTTTCCCAGGGTCAAGCAATCAGCCCCAGCATTTT.

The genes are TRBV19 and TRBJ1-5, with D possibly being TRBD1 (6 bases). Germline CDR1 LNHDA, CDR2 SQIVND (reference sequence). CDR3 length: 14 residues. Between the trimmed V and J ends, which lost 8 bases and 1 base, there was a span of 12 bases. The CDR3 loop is CASEGQRSNQPQHF. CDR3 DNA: TGTGCCAGTGAAGGACAGCGCAGCAATCAGCCCCAGCATTTT. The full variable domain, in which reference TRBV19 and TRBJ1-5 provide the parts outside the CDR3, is DGGITQSPKYLFRKEGQNVTLSCEQNLNHDAMYWYRQDPGQGLRLIYYSQIVNDFQKGDIAEGYSVSREKKESFPLTVTSAQKNPTAFYLCASEGQRSNQPQHFGDGTRLSIL.

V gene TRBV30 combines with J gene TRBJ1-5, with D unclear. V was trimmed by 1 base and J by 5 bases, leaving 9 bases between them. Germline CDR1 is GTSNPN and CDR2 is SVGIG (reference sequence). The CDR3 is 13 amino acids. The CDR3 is CAWSGSGDQPQHF. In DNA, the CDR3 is TGTGCCTGGAGTGGCAGCGGCGATCAGCCCCAGCATTTT.

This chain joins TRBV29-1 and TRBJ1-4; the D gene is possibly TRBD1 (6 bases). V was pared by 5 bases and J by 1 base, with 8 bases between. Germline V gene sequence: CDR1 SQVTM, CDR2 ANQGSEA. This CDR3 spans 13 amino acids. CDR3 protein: CSVQGRTNEKLFF. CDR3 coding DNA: TGCAGCGTTCAGGGGAGAACTAATGAAAAACTGTTTTTT.

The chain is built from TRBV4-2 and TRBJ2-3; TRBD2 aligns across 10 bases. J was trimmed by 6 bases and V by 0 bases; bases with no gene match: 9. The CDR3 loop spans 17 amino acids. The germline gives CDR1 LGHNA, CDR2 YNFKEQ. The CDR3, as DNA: TGTGCCAGCAGCCAAGAGGGAAGCGGGAGGGGGTTGGATACGCAGTATTTT. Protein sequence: CASSQEGSGRGLDTQYF.

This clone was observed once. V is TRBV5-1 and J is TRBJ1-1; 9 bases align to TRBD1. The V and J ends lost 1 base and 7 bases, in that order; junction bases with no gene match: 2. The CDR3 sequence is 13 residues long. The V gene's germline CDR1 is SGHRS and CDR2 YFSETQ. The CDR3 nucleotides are TGCGCCAGCAGCTTGCAGACAGGGGGTGAAGCTTTCTTT. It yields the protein CASSLQTGGEAFF. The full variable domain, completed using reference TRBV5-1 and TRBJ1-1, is KAGVTQTPRYLIKTRGQQVTLSCSPISGHRSVSWYQQTPGQGLQFLFEYFSETQRNKGNFPGRFSGRQFSNSRSEMNVSTLELGDSALYLCASSLQTGGEAFFGQGTRLTVV.